Reported below is one TCR beta chain. Antigen specificity is unknown. Germline V lookup: CDR1 SGDLS, CDR2 YYNGEE. The CDR3 consists of 14 residues. Trimming cost V 1 base and J 2 bases, with 10 bases left between them. This sample is part of a study of T cell responses to AZD1222 COVID-19 vaccine. The protocol was immunoSEQ multiplex PCR, while the TCRdb copy is restricted to in-frame clones and leaves out a portion. The sample lists 130,000 or so clones; approximately 86% were seen once. Study-level findings and limits: Distributed over spike, vaccine-associated CD4 TCRs predominated at 160-218 and 743-854.

The material sequenced was peripheral blood, taken 28 days after the second AZD1222 dose. This chain links TRBV9 with TRBJ2-7, with unresolved D. The source is an adult who received the AZD1222 COVID-19 vaccine. The CDR3 reads CASSVSTLAYEQYF. The CDR3 coding sequence is TGTGCCAGCAGCGTAAGTACGCTTGCCTACGAGCAGTACTTC.